This record looks at one TCR beta chain sequence and its context. No antigen is known for it. The source of the sample is a study of PD-1 blockade in classical Hodgkin lymphoma. Overall study findings and caveats: Newly diagnosed patients had baseline TCR diversity that was reportedly lower than that of healthy donors. Prior to therapy, complete responders displayed diversity much like that of newly diagnosed patients. Initiation of nivolumab under 1 year after ASCT led to exclusion of patients.

Every one of the patients relapsed after autologous stem cell transplantation (brentuximab vedotin exposure was variable). Using immunoSEQ multiplex PCR, the repertoire was profiled, and TCRdb retains in-frame clones only, with some absent. The table has around 99,000 clones, roughly 81% seen once; the top ten hold around 17%. CDR3 length: 15 amino acids. V lost 5 bases to trimming and J lost 3 bases, with 17 bases between them. CDR1 and CDR2 (germline): LNHDA, SQIVND (reference sequence). The sequence derives from a human donor with classical Hodgkin lymphoma. The chain couples TRBV19 to TRBJ2-7; no firm D call. Sequenced material: peripheral blood mononuclear cells (PBMCs), taken before the second cycle of nivolumab. The CDR3 DNA reads TGTGCCAGTAGTCCCAGACGCGAGGCGGACTACGAGCAGTACTTC. Translation gives CASSPRREADYEQYF.